This section outlines one T cell receptor (beta chain) sequence together with its context. What it recognizes is unknown. The assay was immunoSEQ multiplex PCR, and TCRdb's table has in-frame clones only and misses some. The data contain 250,000 to 400,000 clones, approximately 91% of them singletons. While the first cohort had several hundred subjects, the donors belonged to the separate validation cohort of roughly 130 subjects. The sample originates from a study of cytomegalovirus exposure and HLA in healthy donors. General study findings and limits: In vitro, three CMV-associated chains proved specific for CMV antigens.

Germline V lookup: CDR1 MGHDK, CDR2 SYGVNS. V gave up 2 bases and J gave up 5 bases; unmatched junction bases: 3. CDR3 length: 15 amino acids. The material sequenced was PBMCs. The chain links TRBV25-1 to TRBJ1-4, with 9 bases aligning to TRBD1. The origin of this receptor is a young man in good health and CMV-seronegative. The CDR3 reads CASSEGTGRNEKLFF. CDR3 coding DNA: TGTGCCAGCAGTGAAGGGACAGGGAGGAATGAAAAACTGTTTTTT.